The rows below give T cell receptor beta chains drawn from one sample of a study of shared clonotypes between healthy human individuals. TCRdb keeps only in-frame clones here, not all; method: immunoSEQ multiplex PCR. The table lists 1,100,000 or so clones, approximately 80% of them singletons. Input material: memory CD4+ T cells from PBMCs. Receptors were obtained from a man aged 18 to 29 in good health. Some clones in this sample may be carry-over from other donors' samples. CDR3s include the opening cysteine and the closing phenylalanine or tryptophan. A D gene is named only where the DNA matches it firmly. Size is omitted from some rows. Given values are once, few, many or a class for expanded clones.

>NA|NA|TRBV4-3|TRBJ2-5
TGCGCCAGCAGCCAAGATTGGTACGGCCAAGTACAAGAGACCCAGTACTTC
CASSQDWYGQVQETQYF
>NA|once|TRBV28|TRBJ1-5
TGTGCCAGCAGTTTATCGGAGGGGAACAATCAGCCCCAGCATTTT
CASSLSEGNNQPQHF
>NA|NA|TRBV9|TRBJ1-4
TGTGCCAGCAGCGCCGAGGAGGGCAGCGGACTGTTTTTT
CASSAEEGSGLFF
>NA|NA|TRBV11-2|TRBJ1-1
TGTGCCAGCAGCTTCCCCGTCGGAGGTGAAGCTTTCTTT
CASSFPVGGEAFF
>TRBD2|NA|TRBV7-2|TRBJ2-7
TGTGCCAGCAGCTCCAGGACTAGCGGGAGGGCCTCGTACGAGCAGTACTTC
CASSSRTSGRASYEQYF
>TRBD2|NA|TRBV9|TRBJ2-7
TGTGCCAGCAGCGTAGACCCTACGGGAGGAACCCCCTACGAGCAGTACTTC
CASSVDPTGGTPYEQYF
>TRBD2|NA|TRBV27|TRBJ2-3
TGTGCCACCGGGGGGTCCAGTAGCACAGATACGCAGTATTTT
CATGGSSSTDTQYF
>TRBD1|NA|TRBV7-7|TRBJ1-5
TGTGCCAGCAGCCCCAAGACAGGGGTTCAGCCCCAGCATTTT
CASSPKTGVQPQHF
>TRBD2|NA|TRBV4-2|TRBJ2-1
TGTGCCAGCAGCCAAGGGGGCAGGGGACTAGGGGACAATGAGCAGTTCTTC
CASSQGGRGLGDNEQFF
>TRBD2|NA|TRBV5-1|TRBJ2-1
TGCGCCAGCAGCTTCGCTTTTAGCGGGAGGGGCTCCTACAATGAGCAGTTCTTC
CASSFAFSGRGSYNEQFF
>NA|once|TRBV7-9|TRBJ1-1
TGTGCCAGCAGTTTAACGGCAGGGAACACTGAAGCTTTCTTT
CASSLTAGNTEAFF
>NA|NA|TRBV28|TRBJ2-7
TGTGCCAGCAGTCCGGCCGGCGACCGAGACTACGAGCAGTACTTC
CASSPAGDRDYEQYF
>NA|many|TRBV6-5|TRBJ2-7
TGTGCCAGCAGTCCCCTCGGGAGAATGAAAGGGGGGCTGTACTTC
CASSPLGRMKGGLYF